This T cell receptor beta chain was documented in a study of T-cell memory formation after mild COVID-19. The CDR3 loop spans 16 amino acids. Trimming pared 0 bases from V and 1 base from J, leaving 11 bases between. Germline CDR1 and CDR2: LGHNA and YNFKEQ. In this sample, this clonotype turned up many times. Each CDR3 protein gets one entry after TCRdb re-called the 5' RACE reads with MiXCR. This sample has under 300,000 distinct CDR3 sequences; about a sixth occur once, and the top ten carry 3.5% to 4%. Sequencing was performed on PBMCs or a T cell subset sorted from them (not recorded which). The chain has TRBV4-2 and TRBJ2-3; possible D gene TRBD2, 5 bases. The receptor's source is a man younger than 35 who had mild COVID-19 (a few samples of this study predate the infection). Cell type and time point are not known. CDR3 amino acids: CASSQDLYGGTDTQYF. The CDR3 region has the DNA TGTGCCAGCAGCCAAGATCTATACGGGGGCACAGATACGCAGTATTTT.